Listed below are T cell receptor beta chains from one sample, sequenced in a study of untreated major depressive disorder. The table came from immunoSEQ multiplex PCR; TCRdb's copy has only in-frame clones and leaves some out. The data show approximately 20,000 clones, under 90% seen once. The sequencing sample was made of CD4+ T cells from PBMCs. The source is a woman aged 25 to 39 in good health. CDR3s include the opening cysteine and the closing phenylalanine or tryptophan. D genes are given only for firm matches. Size is stated for part of the rows, as once, few or many counts, or as a class when the clone is expanded.

CDR3 length | D gene | clone size | J gene | V gene | CDR3 protein | CDR3 DNA
13 | NA | NA | TRBJ1-1 | TRBV5-4 | CASSRTGITEAFF | TGTGCCAGCAGCCGGACGGGGATTACTGAAGCTTTCTTT
12 | NA | NA | TRBJ1-2 | TRBV5-8 | CASSLDGRGYTF | TGTGCCAGCAGCTTGGACGGCCGTGGCTACACCTTC
16 | NA | NA | TRBJ2-2 | TRBV18 | CASSANREANTGELFF | TGTGCCAGCTCAGCTAACAGGGAGGCCAACACCGGGGAGCTGTTTTTT
15 | NA | NA | TRBJ2-1 | TRBV29-1 | CSVVGGDGAYNEQFF | TGCAGCGTTGTAGGGGGGGATGGAGCATACAATGAGCAGTTCTTC
16 | NA | NA | TRBJ2-7 | TRBV11-3 | CASSLENGQGNYEQYF | TGTGCCAGCAGCTTAGAGAATGGGCAGGGCAACTACGAGCAGTACTTC
14 | NA | NA | TRBJ1-1 | TRBV7-2 | CASSLRTSNTEAFF | TGTGCCAGCAGCCTGAGGACTTCGAACACTGAAGCTTTCTTT
15 | NA | NA | TRBJ2-5 | TRBV6-5 | CASSYSISRVETQYF | TGTGCCAGCAGTTACTCGATAAGTCGGGTGGAGACCCAGTACTTC
16 | TRBD1 | once | TRBJ2-1 | TRBV6-5 | CASSYLSGTAYNEQFF | TGTGCCAGCAGTTACCTTTCCGGGACAGCTTACAATGAGCAGTTCTTC
15 | TRBD1 | NA | TRBJ1-4 | TRBV6-5 | CASSKTGGPNEKLFF | TGTGCCAGCAGTAAAACAGGGGGCCCTAATGAAAAACTGTTTTTT
15 | NA | NA | TRBJ2-7 | TRBV7-3 | CASSFQGGGSHEQYF | TGTGCCAGCAGCTTCCAGGGAGGGGGATCCCACGAGCAGTACTTC
15 | TRBD1 | NA | TRBJ2-7 | TRBV11-2 | CASSLGDRFTYEQYF | TGTGCCAGCAGCTTAGGGGACAGGTTCACCTACGAGCAGTACTTC
12 | NA | few | TRBJ1-1 | TRBV28 | CAATGNELVSFF | TGTGCCGCCACAGGGAACGAACTTGTTTCTTTCTTT
14 | TRBD1 | NA | TRBJ2-7 | TRBV7-9 | CASSLEGGRGEQYF | TGTGCCAGCAGCTTAGAAGGGGGCCGGGGCGAGCAGTACTTC
15 | TRBD2 | once | TRBJ2-1 | TRBV11-3 | CASSRGAGGRNEQFF | TGTGCCAGCAGCCGGGGAGCGGGAGGCCGGAATGAGCAGTTCTTC
16 | NA | NA | TRBJ1-5 | TRBV30 | CAWSVTSWKGNQPQHF | TGTGCCTGGAGTGTGACCAGTTGGAAGGGCAATCAGCCCCAGCATTTT
13 | NA | NA | TRBJ1-2 | TRBV5-1 | CASSFGTNYGYTF | TGCGCCAGCAGCTTTGGGACGAATTATGGCTACACCTTC
15 | TRBD2 | NA | TRBJ2-7 | TRBV5-1 | CASSLAAGGPNEQYF | TGCGCCAGCAGCTTGGCCGCGGGAGGGCCAAACGAGCAGTACTTC
15 | NA | NA | TRBJ2-3 | TRBV5-1 | CASSQSTGSTDTQYF | TGCGCCAGCAGCCAATCTACTGGTAGCACAGATACGCAGTATTTT
12 | NA | once | TRBJ2-7 | TRBV18 | CASSPSAYEQYF | TGTGCCAGCTCCCCTTCGGCGTACGAGCAGTACTTC
13 | NA | NA | TRBJ1-2 | TRBV28 | CASSPPGGYGYTF | TGTGCCAGCAGTCCCCCGGGGGGCTATGGCTACACCTTC
14 | TRBD1 | NA | TRBJ2-5 | TRBV7-2 | CASSLTGGQETQYF | TGTGCCAGCAGCCTAACAGGGGGACAAGAGACCCAGTACTTC
16 | NA | once | TRBJ2-1 | TRBV7-2 | CASSGVGGSSYNEQFF | TGTGCCAGCAGCGGGGTAGGGGGAAGCTCCTACAATGAGCAGTTCTTC
15 | NA | NA | TRBJ2-5 | TRBV5-1 | CASSWVGGSQETQYF | TGCGCCAGCAGCTGGGTCGGGGGCAGCCAAGAGACCCAGTACTTC
14 | NA | NA | TRBJ2-3 | TRBV4-1 | CASSQVGSTDTQYF | TGCGCCAGCAGCCAAGTAGGGAGCACAGATACGCAGTATTTT
14 | TRBD2 | NA | TRBJ2-1 | TRBV19 | CASSFDTSGGEEFF | TGTGCCAGTAGCTTCGACACTAGCGGAGGGGAAGAGTTCTTC
11 | NA | few | TRBJ2-7 | TRBV20-1 | CSASVGYEQYF | TGCAGTGCCTCCGTAGGTTACGAGCAGTACTTC
17 | NA | NA | TRBJ1-3 | TRBV4-3 | CASSQVWGASSGNTIYF | TGCGCCAGCAGCCAAGTCTGGGGGGCGAGCTCTGGAAACACCATATATTTT
12 | NA | NA | TRBJ2-7 | TRBV7-9 | CASVSRGLEQYF | TGTGCCAGCGTCTCGCGGGGGCTCGAGCAGTACTTC
12 | NA | NA | TRBJ1-1 | TRBV27 | CASSSITGKAFF | TGTGCCAGCAGTTCGATTACAGGGAAAGCTTTCTTT
12 | NA | once | TRBJ2-3 | TRBV6-6 | CASSHTTDTQYF | TGTGCCAGCAGCCATACCACAGATACGCAGTATTTT